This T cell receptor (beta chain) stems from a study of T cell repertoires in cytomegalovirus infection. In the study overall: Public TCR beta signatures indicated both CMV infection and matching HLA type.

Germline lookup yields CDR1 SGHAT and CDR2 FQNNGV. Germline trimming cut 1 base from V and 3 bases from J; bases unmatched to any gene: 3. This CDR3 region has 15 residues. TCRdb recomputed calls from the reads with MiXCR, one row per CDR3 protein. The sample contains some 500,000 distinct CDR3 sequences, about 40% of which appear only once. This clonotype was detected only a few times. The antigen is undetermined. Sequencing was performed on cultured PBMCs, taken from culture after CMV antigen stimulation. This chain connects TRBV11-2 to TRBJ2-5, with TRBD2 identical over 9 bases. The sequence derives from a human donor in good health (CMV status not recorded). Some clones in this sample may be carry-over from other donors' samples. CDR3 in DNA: TGTGCCAGCAGCTTAGGGCGGGGGGGAAAAGAGACCCAGTACTTC. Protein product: CASSLGRGGKETQYF.